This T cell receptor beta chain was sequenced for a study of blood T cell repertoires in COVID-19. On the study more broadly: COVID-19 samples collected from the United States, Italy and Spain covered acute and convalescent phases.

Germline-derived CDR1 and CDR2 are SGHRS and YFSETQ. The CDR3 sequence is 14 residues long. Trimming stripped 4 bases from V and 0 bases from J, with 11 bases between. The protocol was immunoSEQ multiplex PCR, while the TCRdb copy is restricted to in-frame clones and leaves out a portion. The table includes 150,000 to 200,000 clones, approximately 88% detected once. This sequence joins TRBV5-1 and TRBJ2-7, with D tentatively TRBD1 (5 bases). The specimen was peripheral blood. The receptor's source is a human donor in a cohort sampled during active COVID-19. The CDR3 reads CASSGDSHSYEQYF. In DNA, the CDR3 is TGCGCCAGCAGCGGAGACAGCCACTCCTACGAGCAGTACTTC. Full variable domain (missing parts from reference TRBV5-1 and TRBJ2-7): KAGVTQTPRYLIKTRGQQVTLSCSPISGHRSVSWYQQTPGQGLQFLFEYFSETQRNKGNFPGRFSGRQFSNSRSEMNVSTLELGDSALYLCASSGDSHSYEQYFGPGTRLTVT.